A single sample gave rise to the 14 T cell receptor beta chains below, sequenced in a study of early T cells in non-severe SARS-CoV-2 infection. TCRdb analysed the 5' RACE reads with MiXCR anew, one entry per CDR3 protein. The table lists around 94,000 distinct CDR3 sequences, 10% to 15% of them singletons, with 5% to 8% in the top ten. The material sequenced was whole blood. These receptors all come from an adult who was a healthcare worker with PCR-confirmed SARS-CoV-2 infection or an uninfected control (not recorded which).

This clonotype was recorded many times. The gene calls are TRBV5-1 and TRBJ2-7, with D perhaps given as TRBD1 or TRBD2 (5 bases each). In germline, CDR1 is SGHRS, CDR2 YFSETQ. This CDR3 spans 15 amino acids. The V and J ends lost 4 bases and 6 bases respectively, with 20 bases between them. CDR3 residues: CASSTTPGTRREQYF. CDR3 DNA: TGCGCCAGCAGCACAACTCCCGGGACCCGGCGCGAGCAGTACTTC.

This clonotype was counted at least ten times. The chain recombines TRBV4-3 with TRBJ2-5, with 8 nucleotides matching TRBD2. The junction had 14 bases not matched to a gene; V was cut back by 0 bases and J by 5 bases. CDR3 length: 18 amino acids. Germline V lookup: CDR1 LGHNA, CDR2 YSLEER. The CDR3, as DNA: TGCGCCAGCAGCCAAGAGCAGGCGGGAGGCCGCATGGGGGAGACCCAGTACTTC. Protein sequence: CASSQEQAGGRMGETQYF.

The chain links TRBV28 to TRBJ2-3, with D perhaps matching TRBD1 or TRBD2 (6 bases each). Germline CDR1 and CDR2: MDHEN and SYDVKM. V lost 6 bases and J lost 2, with 18 bases in between. There are 16 residues in the CDR3. This chain's CDR3 is CASSQNIGGSTDTQYF. In nucleotides, the CDR3 is TGTGCCAGCAGCCAAAATATAGGGGGGTCCACAGATACGCAGTATTTT.

This clonotype occurred many times. The rearrangement links TRBV20-1 to TRBJ2-7; 8 bases fit TRBD1. V lost 3 bases, J lost 5 bases, and 6 bases stayed unmatched. Germline V gene data show CDR1 as DFQATT and CDR2 as SNEGSKA (reference sequence). This CDR3 region has 13 residues. The CDR3 nucleotides are TGCAGTGCTAGCCGCGACAGGGGTAACGAGCAGTACTTC. Translation: CSASRDRGNEQYF.

This clonotype was detected many times. The chain recombines TRBV12-3 or TRBV12-4 with TRBJ2-5; D gene unclear. V was shortened by 3 bases and J by 2 bases, with 7 bases between the two germline ends. The CDR3 length is 13 residues. The DNA for the CDR3 is TGTGCCAGCAGTTTGCAGCAACAAGAGACCCAGTACTTC. This sequence encodes CASSLQQQETQYF.

V and J are TRBV28 and TRBJ2-7; D is undetermined. The CDR3 sequence is 11 residues long. V was shortened by 8 bases and J by 7 bases, with 12 bases between the two germline ends. Per the germline V gene, CDR1 is MDHEN and CDR2 is SYDVKM. Here the CDR3 DNA reads TGTGCCAGCGCGAGAGGATATGAGCAGTACTTC. The encoded protein is CASARGYEQYF. The full variable domain, in which reference TRBV28 and TRBJ2-7 provide the parts outside the CDR3, is DVKVTQSSRYLVKRTGEKVFLECVQDMDHENMFWYRQDPGLGLRLIYFSYDVKMKEKGDIPEGYSVSREKKERFSLILESASTNQTSMYLCASARGYEQYFGPGTRLTVT.

This clonotype was recorded many times. The chain couples TRBV6-2 or TRBV6-3 to TRBJ2-3; D is perhaps TRBD1 (5 bases). V lost 0 bases to trimming and J lost 2 bases, with 15 bases between them. Germline CDR1 and CDR2: MNHEY and SVGEGT. The CDR3 spans 17 residues. CDR3 bases: TGTGCCAGCAGTTACTCGTTATTAGGGGCTAACACAGATACGCAGTATTTT. Amino acid sequence: CASSYSLLGANTDTQYF.

The chain recombines TRBV19 with TRBJ1-2; 7 bases are shared with TRBD1. The CDR3 has 14 residues. V trimming: 7 bases; J trimming: 2 bases; junction bases outside the gene matches: 7. Looked up from germline, CDR1 is LNHDA and CDR2 is SQIVND (reference sequence). The CDR3 DNA follows: TGTGCCAGTACCGTGACAGGGACGAACTATGGCTACACCTTC. Protein sequence: CASTVTGTNYGYTF.

The chain combines TRBV21-1 with TRBJ2-7. TRBV21-1 is a recognized pseudogene. The CDR3 consists of 11 residues. The CDR3 is CASSIYYEQYF. CDR3 DNA sequence: TGTGCCAGCAGCATCTACTACGAGCAGTACTTC.

In its sample, this clonotype was seen many times. This sequence joins TRBV7-9 and TRBJ2-7, with 10 bases aligning to TRBD2. J was trimmed by 5 bases and V by 1 base; bases with no gene match: 2. In germline, CDR1 is SEHNR, CDR2 FQNEAQ (reference sequence). The CDR3 extends over 14 amino acids. CDR3 bases: TGTGCCAGCAGCTTAGAGGGACTAGCGAACGAGCAGTACTTC. Translated, it gives CASSLEGLANEQYF.

The table lists this clonotype with a few counts. The gene calls are TRBV5-6 and TRBJ2-3; 7 nucleotides agree with TRBD2. Germline CDR1 reads SGHDT; CDR2 reads YYEEEE. After removal of 1 base from V and 5 bases from J, the junction contained 7 bases not matched to a gene. The CDR3 contains 15 residues. The CDR3 protein is CASSLLTSSKDTQYF. CDR3 nucleotide sequence: TGTGCCAGCAGCTTGTTGACTAGCTCTAAAGATACGCAGTATTTT.

This clonotype was counted at least ten times. The rearrangement links TRBV11-2 to TRBJ2-3; TRBD1 might be the D (6 bases). This CDR3 is built from 15 residues. V lost 0 bases and J lost 2, with 9 bases in between. Germline V gene lookup returns CDR1 SGHAT and CDR2 FQNNGV. The CDR3 loop reads CASSLEGATTDTQYF. The CDR3 coding sequence is TGTGCCAGCAGCTTAGAGGGGGCGACCACAGATACGCAGTATTTT.

Ten or more counts support this clonotype. The chain recombines TRBV5-1 with TRBJ2-3, with TRBD2 matching 14 bases. With 4 bases clipped from V and 2 bases from J, the junction kept 3 bases outside the gene matches. In germline, CDR1 is SGHRS, CDR2 YFSETQ. The CDR3 sequence is 16 residues long. CDR3 protein: CASSLGLAGATDTQYF. The CDR3 bases are TGCGCCAGCAGCCTGGGACTAGCGGGAGCCACAGATACGCAGTATTTT.

This clonotype was observed many times. The DNA for the CDR3 is TGTGCCAGCGGAGCGTGGCGGGAGCAGTACTTC. Translation: CASGAWREQYF. The V and J genes are TRBV12-3 or TRBV12-4 and TRBJ2-7; D remains ambiguous. V dropped 8 bases and J dropped 7 bases, with 12 bases sitting between them. The CDR3 sequence is 11 residues long.